This TCR beta chain is from a study of blood T cell repertoires in COVID-19. Looking at the study overall: COVID-19 samples from acute and convalescent phases originated in the United States, Italy and Spain. PBMCs, B-cell-depleted T cells, or T cells were the source of the cDNA or gDNA that made up the material.

From germline, CDR1 is SGHNT and CDR2 YYREEE (reference sequence). CDR3 length: 13 residues. Trimming took off 0 bases at V and 3 bases at J, with 5 bases between the two ends. Authors' analysis steps: Reference gene primer amplification gave nucleated cell count estimates. Only in-frame clones appear in the TCRdb table, and some are missing; sequencing was by immunoSEQ multiplex PCR. V and J calls and clone size are those listed in that table; D and trimming were worked out from the DNA. Among 100,000 or so clones listed, under 90% were seen once. Sequencing was performed on peripheral blood. The receptor comes from a man of 80 years or more with acute or convalescent COVID-19. The gene calls are TRBV5-4 and TRBJ2-3; D uncertain. The DNA of the CDR3 is TGTGCCAGCAGCTTGGACAGAACAGATACGCAGTATTTT. This encodes CASSLDRTDTQYF.